This TCR beta chain was obtained from a study of blood T cells in healthy people across ages (dated by TCRdb to between 2015 and 2017). At the level of the whole study: In model experiments, template switching captured roughly one uniquely barcoded TCR beta cDNA molecule for every two T cells. The donors were split into four age groups: young (average around 15 years), middle-aged (39), aged (approximately 60) and long-lived (roughly 80). Using the same blood draw, the study looked at two additional independent replicas of 1 million unique cDNA reads for two donors, one aged 18 to 29 and the other aged 80 or older. To avoid experimental bias, donors of different ages were randomly spread across the sequencing lanes. To track age-related changes in TCR beta repertoire diversity, the study relied on deep sequencing normalized with unique cDNA molecular identifiers. Here is what the overall study found, with its caveats: Estimates of total diversity based on one million sequenced T cells were regarded as lower bounds and as underestimates. Because donor CMV infection status was unknown, age-related changes in expanded clonotypes were potentially confounded. A strong correlation was found between observed TCR beta diversity and the percentage of naive T cells measured by flow cytometry. The long-lived group showed more naive CD4+ T cells, fewer expanded clones and increased TCR diversity than the aged group, suggesting age selection. Since profiling was done on bulk unsorted PBMCs, naive and antigen-experienced compartments could not be conclusively compared. As age increased, observed TCR beta diversity per million T cells dropped in a roughly linear way, and a significant reduction was already evident by age 40.

The library was built by means of 5' RACE. TCRdb lists the instrument as Illumina HiSeq 2500. A second PCR of roughly 6 to 12 cycles was performed with a sample-barcoded 5' primer and a J-beta primer mix. Each TCR beta cDNA molecule received a unique molecular identifier from a template-switch 5' adaptor carrying 12 random nucleotides. At least 2.5 million CDR3-containing paired-end reads were obtained from each sample. First-strand cDNA was synthesized from all RNA with the Mint cDNA synthesis kit, primed by a TRBC-specific oligonucleotide. Following uracil-DNA glycosylase treatment, all cDNA underwent a first 18-cycle PCR with the universal primers M1SS and BC2_uni_R. On the authors' methods: For normalization, 1 million high-quality reads were randomly selected from each sample, with every read carrying a distinct molecular identifier. Instead of being binned into consensus sequences, reads that shared molecular identifiers were thrown out. MiTCR, with a Q25 quality threshold and the strictest error-elimination algorithm, was used for CDR3 identification, clonotype clustering and error correction. A nonparametric unseen species model with Euler transformation was used to estimate lower-bound total TCR beta diversity. TCRdb reprocessed the public reads (quality trimming at Q25 with fastp, clone calling with MiXCR) and kept in-frame beta chains. For every CDR3 protein sequence, its rows merge into one entry that carries the most common genes and DNA. These V and J calls originate from TCRdb's pipeline instead of the authors' own analysis. In all, the sample holds 450,000 to 700,000 distinct CDR3 sequences, and 25% to 30% of those were seen once. Clones ranked in the top ten supply approximately 17% of the sample.

The CDR3 runs 15 residues from the cysteine to the phenylalanine. Kept here is only the CDR3 DNA, which spans 45 bases and is read in frame from base 1. V sheds 3 bases and J sheds 5 bases, leaving 13 bases between their ends. The CDR1 and CDR2 encoded by the germline V gene are SGHVS and FNYEAQ. Donors were under 40 systemically healthy Caucasian individuals from Russia aged roughly 6 to 100 years. Approximately 9.3 milliliters of peripheral blood were drawn from each donor into EDTA-treated Vacutainer tubes. PBMCs were isolated by Ficoll-Paque density-gradient centrifugation, with at least 7 million obtained per sample. Trizol reagent was used to extract total RNA from PBMCs, with at least 5.5 micrograms per sample. For every donor, an aliquot of PBMCs went through flow cytometry to measure the percentages of naive CD45RAhigh/CD27high T cells. A note on this clonotype: The specificity of this receptor is unknown. Base qualities were left out, and no much larger clone turns up one base away.

The rearrangement combines TRBV7-6 with TRBJ2-2, with the D gene not clear enough to name. This receptor was identified in a woman in her 70s in good health. The sample comprised blood. CDR3 protein: CASSFDTRLTGELFF. The DNA reads TGTGCCAGCAGCTTCGACACTCGATTGACCGGGGAGCTGTTTTTT.